This T cell receptor beta chain was retrieved from a study of T cell repertoires in cytomegalovirus infection. General study results and limits: Cumulative public TCR beta family frequency identified CMV carriers with the relevant HLA. HLA-C-restricted CMV-specific TCR beta clonotypes prevailed in the ex vivo response.

Trimming removed 5 bases at V and 6 bases at J, with 17 bases between. Germline-derived CDR1 and CDR2 are SGHAT and FQNNGV. This CDR3 is built from 15 residues. With respect to this clonotype: What it binds is not known.

MiXCR was run by TCRdb on the reads, yielding one entry per CDR3 protein. The data show some 70,000 distinct CDR3 sequences, about 22% seen once. Sequenced: PBMCs, sequenced either directly or after in vitro stimulation (not recorded which). This sequence originates from a human donor in good health (CMV status not recorded). Some clones in this sample may be carry-over from other donors' samples. The rearrangement uses TRBV11-2 and TRBJ2-1; D gene ambiguous. The CDR3: CASSLRQSQRNEQFF. CDR3 coding DNA: TGTGCCAGCAGCCTCCGCCAATCTCAGCGCAATGAGCAGTTCTTC.